These 22 T cell receptor beta chains were sequenced from one sample in a study of post-analysis software for immune sequencing data. Sequencing libraries made from TCR beta cDNA carried unique molecular identifiers. Using its own MiXCR run on the PCR reads, TCRdb lists one record per CDR3 protein. The table has around 770,000 distinct CDR3 sequences, 40% to 55% seen once. These receptors' targets are unknown. Study-wide results and limits: The five TRBV segments detected at higher frequency in patients than in controls included TRBV5-6, TRBV5-1 and TRBV20-1.

Sequencing was performed on blood. The receptors originated from a girl aged 5 to 17 with multiple sclerosis.

This clonotype was detected only a few times. This chain joins TRBV6-5 and TRBJ2-1, with 9 positions matching TRBD2. After removal of 1 base from V and 8 bases from J, the junction contained 6 bases not matched to a gene. CDR3 length: 15 residues. Germline V gives CDR1 MNHEY, CDR2 SVGAGI. The CDR3 reads CASSYYLREGYEQFF. CDR3 in DNA: TGTGCCAGCAGTTACTACTTGCGGGAGGGATATGAGCAGTTCTTC.

This rearrangement joins TRBV7-8 to TRBJ1-6; D might be TRBD1 (6 bases). The ends were cut back, 6 bases at V and 6 bases at J, with 21 bases in the middle. The CDR3 consists of 17 residues. Germline CDR1 is SGHVS and CDR2 is FQNEAQ. This chain's CDR3 is CASSPREGGAINSPLHF. The CDR3 DNA reads as TGTGCCAGCAGTCCACGGGAGGGGGGGGCGATTAATTCACCCCTCCACTTT.

The chain couples TRBV5-6 to TRBJ1-5, with TRBD1 identical over 9 bases. The V and J ends lost 0 bases and 3 bases, in that order; junction bases with no gene match: 10. The CDR3 totals 18 residues. The germline gives CDR1 SGHDT, CDR2 YYEEEE. CDR3: CASSLGLGTGRFNQPQHF. CDR3 coding DNA: TGTGCCAGCAGCTTGGGCCTCGGGACAGGGAGGTTCAATCAGCCCCAGCATTTT. The entire variable domain, with the rest obtained from reference TRBV5-6 and TRBJ1-5, is as follows: DAGVTQSPTHLIKTRGQQVTLRCSPKSGHDTVSWYQQALGQGPQFIFQYYEEEERQRGNFPDRFSGHQFPNYSSELNVNALLLGDSALYLCASSLGLGTGRFNQPQHFGDGTRLSIL.

A few counts support this clonotype. The chain has TRBV6-2 or TRBV6-3 and TRBJ2-7, with D possibly TRBD2 on 6 matching bases. CDR1 MNHEY and CDR2 SVGEGT come from the germline V gene. The CDR3 is 14 amino acids. The V end was cut by 6 bases, the J end by 2 bases, with 14 bases between. Here the CDR3 reads CASSHSGATYEQYF. CDR3 in DNA: TGTGCCAGCAGCCATAGCGGAGCTACCTACGAGCAGTACTTC.

V usage is TRBV6-5 and J usage is TRBJ2-5; TRBD1 agrees at 8 bases. The J call may be in error: the DNA end matches TRBJ2-7 better. This CDR3 spans 14 amino acids. Germline values: CDR1 MNHEY, CDR2 SVGAGI. CDR3: CASSYLDRGYEQYF. The CDR3 coding sequence is TGTGCCAGCAGTTACCTCGACAGGGGCTACGAGCAGTACTTC.

This sequence joins TRBV5-1 and TRBJ2-1; 16 nucleotides agree with TRBD2. The CDR3 is made up of 20 amino acids. Germline V gene lookup returns CDR1 SGHRS and CDR2 YFSETQ. Unmatched junction bases numbered 9, after V lost 3 bases and J lost 0 bases. In DNA, the CDR3 is TGCGCCAGCAGCTCGGGACTAGCGGGAGGGCCGTCTAGCTCCTACAATGAGCAGTTCTTC. This codes for CASSSGLAGGPSSSYNEQFF.

This chain links TRBV10-3 with TRBJ2-5; 8 bases align to TRBD1. The V segment lost 3 bases and the J segment 0 bases; nucleotides outside the gene matches: 9. There are 17 residues in the CDR3. Germline CDR1 ENHRY, CDR2 SYGVKD. This CDR3 is CAISDPDRVGYQETQYF. The CDR3 region has the DNA TGTGCCATCAGTGACCCGGACAGGGTAGGGTACCAAGAGACCCAGTACTTC.

Of note for this clonotype: At one of its ends the junction is not consistent with the germline gene, which may arise from a read error. The chain couples TRBV4-2 to TRBJ2-1; no clear D gene. The CDR3 spans 12 residues. Germline-derived CDR1 and CDR2 are LGHNA and YNFKEQ. The CDR3 DNA reads as TGTGCCAGCAGCCAAGGGGCACTGGAGCAGATCTTC. This codes for CASSQGALEQIF.

This clonotype was counted only a few times. The chain uses TRBV29-1 and TRBJ2-7; no firm D call. Germline CDR1 is SQVTM and CDR2 is ANQGSEA. Trimming took off 6 bases at V and 0 bases at J, with 9 bases between the two ends. The CDR3 has 12 amino acids. Here the CDR3 reads CSVRTDSYEQYF. As DNA, the CDR3 is TGCAGCGTCCGGACGGACTCCTACGAGCAGTACTTC.

This clonotype came up once. A much larger clone differs from this one at a single base, so this may be a read error. The chain joins TRBV10-3 to TRBJ2-5, with TRBD2 identical over 8 bases. CDR1 ENHRY and CDR2 SYGVKD come from the germline V gene. Losses at the gene ends were 2 bases for V and 11 bases for J; bases not matched to a gene: 10. This CDR3 is 14 amino acids long. CDR3 sequence: CAISEEREIYGQYF. The CDR3 bases are TGTGCCATCAGTGAGGAGCGGGAGATCTACGGGCAGTACTTC.

The V gene is TRBV2, the J gene TRBJ2-1, with 10 nucleotides matching TRBD2. The CDR3 has 18 residues. J lost 0 bases, V lost 9 bases, and 14 bases had no gene match. The germline V gene encodes CDR1 SNHLY and CDR2 FYNNEI. DNA of the CDR3: TGTGCCAGTACCCGTGGACTAGCGGAAATCCCCTCCTACAATGAGCAGTTCTTC. Protein: CASTRGLAEIPSYNEQFF. Full variable domain (rest looked up from reference TRBV2 and TRBJ2-1): EPEVTQTPSHQVTQMGQEVILRCVPISNHLYFYWYRQILGQKVEFLVSFYNNEISEKSEIFDDQFSVERPDGSNFTLKIRSTKLEDSAMYFCASTRGLAEIPSYNEQFFGPGTRLTVL.

The count of this clonotype is one. The chain is built from TRBV9 and TRBJ2-3, with TRBD2 matching 12 bases. The CDR3 runs to 16 residues. Unmatched junction bases numbered 7, after V lost 3 bases and J lost 5 bases. Germline lookup yields CDR1 SGDLS and CDR2 YYNGEE. The CDR3 DNA reads TGTGCCAGCAGCGCCTCACTAGCGGGAGGCGTAGATACGCAGTATTTT. This encodes CASSASLAGGVDTQYF.

This rearrangement joins TRBV15 to TRBJ2-3, with 10 bases identical to TRBD2. CDR1 is LNHNV and CDR2 is YYDKDF in the germline V gene (reference sequence). The CDR3 is made up of 18 amino acids. V lost 0 bases, J lost 4 bases, and 10 bases stayed unmatched. In DNA form, the CDR3 reads TGTGCCACCAGCAGAGATGGTCAGCGGGAGGGCGATCCAGATACGCAGTATTTT. Its translation: CATSRDGQREGDPDTQYF.

V is TRBV20-1 and J is TRBJ2-3, with D tentatively TRBD2 (5 bases). Trimming cost V 3 bases and J 5 bases, with 15 bases left between them. Germline V gene lookup returns CDR1 DFQATT and CDR2 SNEGSKA (reference sequence). The length of the CDR3 is 14 residues. The CDR3 DNA reads as TGCAGTGCTAGCCGGGGTCGGGCAGGAGATACGCAGTATTTT. Translated: CSASRGRAGDTQYF.

This clonotype was picked up a small number of times. V usage is TRBV15 and J usage is TRBJ2-7; tentative D call: TRBD2 (6 bases). V lost 6 bases and J lost 1, with 10 bases in between. Germline CDR1 and CDR2: LNHNV and YYDKDF (reference sequence). The CDR3 covers 13 residues. The CDR3 region is CATRGDSSYEQYF. The CDR3 region has the DNA TGTGCCACCAGGGGGGACTCGTCCTACGAGCAGTACTTC.

This clonotype was seen more than once but under ten times. The chain joins TRBV28 to TRBJ2-1, with 14 bases matching TRBD2. The CDR3 extends over 14 amino acids. V trimming: 6 bases; J trimming: 7 bases; junction bases outside the gene matches: 2. Germline CDR1 is MDHEN and CDR2 is SYDVKM. CDR3 sequence: CASRTSGRVNEQFF. The CDR3 DNA sequence: TGTGCCAGCAGGACTAGCGGGAGGGTGAATGAGCAGTTCTTC.

This chain uses TRBV6-5 with TRBJ2-7; tentatively, D is TRBD2 (7 bases). The germline gives CDR1 MNHEY, CDR2 SVGAGI. The CDR3 extends over 16 amino acids. Trimming stripped 0 bases from V and 6 bases from J, with 18 bases between. The CDR3 loop reads CASSYSNTGRVGEQYF. In DNA, the CDR3 is TGTGCCAGCAGTTACTCGAATACAGGGAGGGTTGGCGAGCAGTACTTC.

The J gene is TRBJ2-5, the V gene TRBV15, with TRBD2 matching 8 bases. J lost 5 bases, V lost 2 bases, and 4 bases had no gene match. The CDR3 extends over 14 amino acids. CDR1 and CDR2 from the germline V gene are LNHNV and YYDKDF (reference sequence). The CDR3 sequence is CATSRSGSSETQYF. The DNA for the CDR3 is TGTGCCACCAGCAGAAGCGGGAGCTCGGAGACCCAGTACTTC.

This clonotype was counted at least ten times. The chain recombines TRBV25-1 with TRBJ1-2, with TRBD1 matching 7 bases. This CDR3 region has 14 residues. J was trimmed by 2 bases and V by 3 bases; bases with no gene match: 3. Germline V gene sequence: CDR1 MGHDK, CDR2 SYGVNS. The CDR3 loop is CASSEGQKNYGYTF. The DNA for the CDR3 is TGTGCCAGCAGTGAGGGACAGAAGAACTATGGCTACACCTTC.

The chain uses TRBV6-5 and TRBJ1-2; 10 bases are a match to TRBD1. V shed 8 bases and J 3 bases; nucleotides not matched to a gene: 12. The CDR3 runs 16 residues. Germline CDR1 is MNHEY and CDR2 is SVGAGI. CDR3 in DNA: TGTGCCAGCTTCCGGGACAGGGGTTTCCCCGACTATGGCTACACCTTC. Translating gives CASFRDRGFPDYGYTF.

Here the CDR3 DNA reads TGTGCCAGCAGTTTAACCGTGGGAAATACGCAGTATTTT. Translating gives CASSLTVGNTQYF. This rearrangement joins TRBV28 to TRBJ2-3; D gene uncertain. Germline values: CDR1 MDHEN, CDR2 SYDVKM. V was shortened by 2 bases and J by 7 bases, with 10 bases between the two germline ends. This CDR3 comprises 13 residues.

This clonotype was detected once. A much larger clone differs by one base, so this may be a read error. The V and J genes are TRBV6-6 and TRBJ2-1; weak D call: TRBD2 (6 bases). V gave up 0 bases and J gave up 5 bases, with 17 bases separating them. CDR3 length equals 17 residues. Germline V gene lookup returns CDR1 MNHNY and CDR2 SVGAGI (reference sequence). The CDR3 region is CASSYSSPAGLHNEQFF. CDR3 bases: TGTGCCAGCAGTTACTCGTCACCGGCGGGACTTCACAATGAGCAGTTCTTC.